This T cell receptor (beta chain) was documented in a study of blood T cell repertoires in COVID-19. About the study: T cells, B-cell-depleted T cells, or PBMCs provided the cDNA or gDNA that served as material.

With 6 bases removed from V and 1 base from J, the gap between germline ends came to 12 bases. Germline lookup yields CDR1 MDHEN and CDR2 SYDVKM. The CDR3 length is 14 residues. In the original workflow: Estimation of nucleated cell counts was performed using reference gene primer amplification. Sequencing was performed with immunoSEQ multiplex PCR; in TCRdb, only in-frame clones are kept and a portion is missing. The V and J calls and clone size were taken over from that table, and D and trimming were inferred from the DNA. The sample lists roughly 200,000 clones, approximately 90% occurring once. Specimen: peripheral blood. This sequence was found in a man aged 60 to 69 with active or convalescent COVID-19. The chain carries TRBV28 and TRBJ1-2, with a possible D match to TRBD1 (6 bases). The CDR3 loop is CASRDGQSNYGYTF. The CDR3 coding sequence is TGTGCCAGCAGGGACGGACAGAGTAACTATGGCTACACCTTC.